What follows are 21 T cell receptor beta chains derived from one specimen sequenced in a study of T cell changes during pregnancy in multiple sclerosis. Some clones are missing from TCRdb's copy, which holds only in-frame ones; the method was immunoSEQ multiplex PCR. The sample has approximately 59,000 clones, about 93% seen once. The sample here was peripheral blood, taken in the third trimester of pregnancy. Every receptor here comes from a female donor in good health, enrolled as a control in a pregnancy study.

Only one count was recorded for this clone. V is TRBV9 and J is TRBJ2-1, with D possibly matching TRBD2 (6 bases). Trimming shortened V by 6 bases and J by 3 bases, and 13 bases separated the two germline ends. The CDR3 has 14 amino acids. Germline-derived CDR1 and CDR2 are SGDLS and YYNGEE. CDR3 sequence reads: CASTGGVSYNEQFF. CDR3 bases: TGTGCCAGCACCGGCGGGGTCAGCTACAATGAGCAGTTCTTC.

The genes are TRBV5-1 and TRBJ1-1; D possibly corresponds to TRBD1 (6 bases). V dropped 8 bases and J dropped 7 bases, with 12 bases sitting between them. This CDR3 region has 11 residues. The germline CDR1 and CDR2 sequences are SGHRS and YFSETQ. CDR3 sequence (DNA): TGCGCCAGTCGGACAGACTATGAAGCTTTCTTT. Its protein product is CASRTDYEAFF.

The chain uses TRBV2 and TRBJ1-5, with D possibly TRBD1 on 6 matching bases. The CDR3 is made up of 15 amino acids. The ends were cut back, 1 base at V and 3 bases at J, with 10 bases in the middle. From germline, CDR1 is SNHLY and CDR2 FYNNEI. CDR3 in amino acids: CASSEGTALNQPQHF. The CDR3 DNA is TGTGCCAGCAGTGAAGGGACAGCTCTCAATCAGCCCCAGCATTTT.

This clone showed up just once. J is TRBJ1-1 and V is TRBV5-4; weak D call: TRBD1 (5 bases). Looked up from germline, CDR1 is SGHNT and CDR2 is YYREEE (reference sequence). The CDR3 has 15 amino acids. V gave up 4 bases and J gave up 0 bases, with 13 bases separating them. CDR3 in DNA: TGTGCCAGCAGCGGGGGGGTCCTAATGAACACTGAAGCTTTCTTT. Translated, it gives CASSGGVLMNTEAFF.

This chain joins TRBV19 and TRBJ1-5; a weak D match, TRBD1 (5 bases). The germline V gene has CDR1 LNHDA and CDR2 SQIVND (reference sequence). Trimming shortened V by 7 bases and J by 6 bases, and 13 bases separated the two germline ends. CDR3 size: 13 residues. CDR3 nucleotides: TGTGCCAGTAAGGGCCAGGGAACTCAGCCCCAGCATTTT. This encodes CASKGQGTQPQHF.

The DNA for the CDR3 is TGTGCCAGCAGCCAGGAGACCGGGGGGTATGAGCAGTTCTTC. This encodes CASSQETGGYEQFF. This sequence joins TRBV7-8 and TRBJ2-1; 7 positions agree with TRBD2. V was clipped by 5 bases and J by 8 bases; unmatched bases: 9. Germline CDR1 SGHVS, CDR2 FQNEAQ. This CDR3 spans 14 amino acids.

The V call is TRBV7-6, the J call TRBJ1-1; 7 nucleotides match TRBD1. V lost 5 bases and J lost 2; bases outside the gene matches: 5. Germline CDR1 is SGHVS and CDR2 is FNYEAQ. CDR3 size: 14 residues. CDR3 DNA sequence: TGTGCCAGCAGCCCCCGGACAGGTAACACTGAAGCTTTCTTT. Its translation: CASSPRTGNTEAFF.

This chain uses TRBV18 with TRBJ1-4; 7 nucleotides agree with TRBD1. Per germline, CDR1 KGHSH and CDR2 LQKENI. CDR3 size: 17 residues. J gave up 0 bases and V 3 bases, and 7 bases lay outside the gene matches. CDR3 in DNA: TGTGCCAGCTCACCGATCGGGACAGTTGCAACTAATGAAAAACTGTTTTTT. The encoded protein is CASSPIGTVATNEKLFF. Supplemented by reference TRBV18 and TRBJ1-4, the full variable domain reads NAGVMQNPRHLVRRRGQEARLRCSPMKGHSHVYWYRQLPEEGLKFMVYLQKENIIDESGMPKERFSAEFPKEGPSILRIQQVVRGDSAAYFCASSPIGTVATNEKLFFGSGTQLSVL.

V gene TRBV28 combines with J gene TRBJ2-3, with 9 positions matching TRBD1. V gave up 5 bases and J gave up 4 bases; unmatched junction bases: 4. The germline V gene encodes CDR1 MDHEN and CDR2 SYDVKM. The CDR3 loop spans 14 amino acids. CDR3 DNA sequence: TGTGCCAGCAGTCCCACAGGGGGCGCAGATACGCAGTATTTT. This translates into CASSPTGGADTQYF.

The CDR3 sequence is CASSYLQGGYEQYF. The CDR3 DNA reads as TGTGCCAGCAGTTACTTACAGGGCGGCTACGAGCAGTACTTC. This chain joins TRBV6-5 and TRBJ2-7, with D perhaps matching TRBD1 (6 bases). The CDR3 totals 14 residues. With 1 base removed from V and 3 bases from J, the gap between germline ends came to 10 bases. The germline V gene encodes CDR1 MNHEY and CDR2 SVGAGI.

This clone has a handful of counts. The chain recombines TRBV9 with TRBJ1-1; D possibly corresponds to TRBD1 (5 bases). V shed 0 bases and J shed 0 bases, with 15 bases lying between them. This CDR3 is built from 17 residues. Germline lookup yields CDR1 SGDLS and CDR2 YYNGEE. CDR3 region: CASSVGAGIGLNTEAFF. The CDR3 coding sequence is TGTGCCAGCAGCGTAGGAGCAGGGATTGGGTTGAACACTGAAGCTTTCTTT.

This clone has more than one count but fewer than ten. This chain connects TRBV7-2 to TRBJ1-4, with 9 bases matching TRBD1. The CDR3 loop spans 15 amino acids. Germline V lookup: CDR1 SGHTA, CDR2 FQGNSA. J gave up 5 bases and V 6 bases, and 7 bases lay outside the gene matches. CDR3 coding DNA: TGTGCCAGCAGTCCCGGGGGACAGGGAAATGAAAAACTGTTTTTT. Its translation is CASSPGGQGNEKLFF.

The rearrangement joins TRBV28 to TRBJ1-2; D is possibly TRBD1 (6 bases). Trimming took 6 bases from V and 10 from J, leaving 18 bases between them. The V gene's germline CDR1 is MDHEN and CDR2 SYDVKM. This CDR3 is 13 amino acids long. The CDR3 region has the DNA TGTGCCAGCAGGGGGGCAGGCCCGCCAGCCTACACCTTC. Residues: CASRGAGPPAYTF.

This sequence joins TRBV7-2 and TRBJ1-2; TRBD1 might be the D (5 bases). CDR3 length: 13 amino acids. Trimming removed 3 bases at V and 9 bases at J, with 14 bases between. The germline V gene has CDR1 SGHTA and CDR2 FQGNSA. CDR3 amino acids: CASSLGTGESYTF. The DNA of the CDR3 is TGTGCCAGCAGCTTGGGGACTGGAGAGAGCTACACCTTC.

The chain combines TRBV7-3 with TRBJ1-1; D not certain. Between the trimmed V and J ends, which lost 7 bases and 1 base, there was a span of 13 bases. The CDR3 totals 14 residues. Germline loops: CDR1 SGHTA, CDR2 FQGTGA. This chain's CDR3 is CASTRSDKNTEAFF. For the CDR3, the DNA is TGTGCCAGCACCCGAAGTGACAAGAACACTGAAGCTTTCTTT.

The chain combines TRBV27 with TRBJ2-1; TRBD2 aligns across 14 bases. Germline V lookup: CDR1 MNHEY, CDR2 SMNVEV (reference sequence). Unmatched junction bases numbered 4, after V lost 5 bases and J lost 7 bases. CDR3 length equals 15 residues. The chain's CDR3 is CASSLGLAGGNEQFF. As DNA, the CDR3 is TGTGCCAGCAGTCTAGGACTAGCGGGGGGTAATGAGCAGTTCTTC.

This clone showed up just once. The rearrangement uses TRBV27 and TRBJ2-7; 9 bases line up with TRBD1. Germline values: CDR1 MNHEY, CDR2 SMNVEV (reference sequence). The V and J ends lost 6 bases and 6 bases, in that order; junction bases with no gene match: 9. The CDR3 runs to 14 residues. The CDR3 protein is CASSLVQGAAEQYF. CDR3 in DNA: TGTGCCAGCAGCCTGGTACAGGGGGCGGCCGAGCAGTACTTC.

The sample holds one count of this clone. V gene TRBV27 combines with J gene TRBJ1-6, with a weak D call TRBD1 (6 bases). The germline V gene has CDR1 MNHEY and CDR2 SMNVEV (reference sequence). CDR3 length equals 18 residues. V was pared by 0 bases and J by 10 bases, with 22 bases between. The CDR3: CASSLSTVRQGKGSPLHF. The CDR3 DNA reads TGTGCCAGCAGTTTATCGACGGTTCGGCAGGGGAAAGGGTCACCCCTCCACTTT.

CDR3 DNA sequence: TGTGCCAGCAGCTCGTCACGGAGCTCCTACAATGAGCAGTTCTTC. This codes for CASSSSRSSYNEQFF. V gene TRBV5-4 combines with J gene TRBJ2-1; D gene unclear. Trimming removed 3 bases from V and 0 bases from J, with 10 bases in between. Germline V gives CDR1 SGHNT, CDR2 YYREEE (reference sequence). The CDR3 is made up of 15 amino acids.

V gene TRBV4-2 combines with J gene TRBJ2-7; 8 bases line up with TRBD1. The junction had 3 bases not matched to a gene; V was cut back by 5 bases and J by 6 bases. Germline lookup yields CDR1 LGHNA and CDR2 YNFKEQ. The CDR3 runs to 12 residues. The CDR3 loop reads CASSSDRGEQYF. CDR3 bases: TGTGCCAGCAGCTCCGACAGGGGCGAGCAGTACTTC.

This clone was counted a few times. The chain combines TRBV7-8 with TRBJ1-3; possibly TRBD1 for D (5 bases). This CDR3 has 16 amino acids. Trimming pared 5 bases from V and 5 bases from J, leaving 19 bases between. CDR1 is SGHVS and CDR2 is FQNEAQ in the germline V gene. CDR3 DNA: TGTGCCAGCAGCACCCAGGGACTCGCCGCCCGAAACACCATATATTTT. Translation gives CASSTQGLAARNTIYF.